This T cell receptor beta chain came from a study of blood T cells in healthy people across ages. This clonotype was detected only a few times. Its cognate antigen is unknown. The study, taken as a whole, reports: Estimates based on one million T cells were treated as lower bounds.

Germline values: CDR1 SGHVS, CDR2 FNYEAQ. This CDR3 is 16 amino acids long. The V end was cut by 3 bases, the J end by 7 bases, with 19 bases between. Together with a sample-barcoded 5' primer, a J-beta primer mix was included in a second PCR lasting roughly 6 to 12 cycles. Individual samples furnished no less than 2.5 million CDR3-containing paired-end reads apiece. TCRdb recomputed calls from the 5' RACE reads with MiXCR, one row per CDR3 protein. The sample lists some 1.5 million distinct CDR3 sequences, approximately 42% occurring once. Healthy Caucasians from Russia aged roughly 6 to 95 served as donors.

The receptor comes from a young woman in good health. Sample: blood. J is TRBJ2-1 and V is TRBV7-6, with D perhaps matching TRBD1 or TRBD2 (6 bases each). The CDR3 DNA is TGTGCCAGCAGCTTCGGGGGCAGGGGTAGGGGGAATGAGCAGTTCTTC. This codes for CASSFGGRGRGNEQFF.